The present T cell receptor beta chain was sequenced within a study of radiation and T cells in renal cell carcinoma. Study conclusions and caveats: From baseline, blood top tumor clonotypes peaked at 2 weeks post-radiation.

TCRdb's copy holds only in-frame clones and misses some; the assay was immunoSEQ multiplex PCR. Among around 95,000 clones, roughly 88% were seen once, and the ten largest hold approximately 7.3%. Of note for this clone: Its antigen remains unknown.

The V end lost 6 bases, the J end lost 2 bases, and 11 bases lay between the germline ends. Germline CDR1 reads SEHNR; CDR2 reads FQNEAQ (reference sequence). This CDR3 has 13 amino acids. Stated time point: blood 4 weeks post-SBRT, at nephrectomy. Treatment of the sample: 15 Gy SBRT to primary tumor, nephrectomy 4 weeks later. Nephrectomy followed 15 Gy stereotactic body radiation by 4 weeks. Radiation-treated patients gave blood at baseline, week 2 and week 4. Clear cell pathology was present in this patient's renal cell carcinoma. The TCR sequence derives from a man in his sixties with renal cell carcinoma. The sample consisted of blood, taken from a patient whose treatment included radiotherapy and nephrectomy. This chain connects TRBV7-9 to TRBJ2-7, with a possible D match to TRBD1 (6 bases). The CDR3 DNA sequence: TGTGCCAGCAGGAGGACAGAGGCCTACGAGCAGTACTTC. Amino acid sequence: CASRRTEAYEQYF.